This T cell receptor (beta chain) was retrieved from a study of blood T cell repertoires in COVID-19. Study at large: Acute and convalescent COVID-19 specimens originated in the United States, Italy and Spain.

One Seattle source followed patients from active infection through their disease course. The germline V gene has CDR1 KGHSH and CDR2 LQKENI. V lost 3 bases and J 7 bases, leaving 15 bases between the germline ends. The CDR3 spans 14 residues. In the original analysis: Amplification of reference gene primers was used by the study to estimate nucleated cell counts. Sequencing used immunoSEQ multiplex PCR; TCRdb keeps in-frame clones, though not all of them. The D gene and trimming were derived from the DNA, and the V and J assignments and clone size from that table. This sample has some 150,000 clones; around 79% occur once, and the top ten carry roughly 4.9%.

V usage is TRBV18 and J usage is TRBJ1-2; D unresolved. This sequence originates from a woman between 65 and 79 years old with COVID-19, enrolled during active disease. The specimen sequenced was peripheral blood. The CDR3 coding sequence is TGTGCCAGCTCACCGTGGGAGGAGATTGGTGGCTACACCTTC. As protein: CASSPWEEIGGYTF.